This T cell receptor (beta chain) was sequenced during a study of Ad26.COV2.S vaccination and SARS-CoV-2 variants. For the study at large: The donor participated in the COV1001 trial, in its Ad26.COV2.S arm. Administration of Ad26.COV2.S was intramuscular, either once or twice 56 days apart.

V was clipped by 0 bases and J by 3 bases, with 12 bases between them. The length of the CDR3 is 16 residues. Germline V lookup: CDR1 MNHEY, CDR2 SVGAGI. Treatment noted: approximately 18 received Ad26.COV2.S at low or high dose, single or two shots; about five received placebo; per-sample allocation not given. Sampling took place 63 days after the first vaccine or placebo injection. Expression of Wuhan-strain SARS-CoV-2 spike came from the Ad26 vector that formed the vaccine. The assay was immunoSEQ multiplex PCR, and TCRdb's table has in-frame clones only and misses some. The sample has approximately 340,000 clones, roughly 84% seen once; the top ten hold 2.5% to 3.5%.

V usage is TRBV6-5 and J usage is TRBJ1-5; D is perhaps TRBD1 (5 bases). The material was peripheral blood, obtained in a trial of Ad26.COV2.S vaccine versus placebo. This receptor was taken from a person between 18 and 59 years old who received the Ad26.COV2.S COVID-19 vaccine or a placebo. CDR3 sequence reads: CASSYSGVGPNQPQHF. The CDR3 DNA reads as TGTGCCAGCAGTTACTCGGGGGTTGGTCCCAATCAGCCCCAGCATTTT.